The next 29 T cell receptor beta chains were all read from a single sample in a study of blood T cell repertoires in COVID-19. TCRdb keeps only in-frame clones here, not all; method: immunoSEQ multiplex PCR. This sample carries about 70,000 clones, approximately 80% of them seen once, and the ten largest clones take about 6.9%. The specimen sequenced was peripheral blood. Every receptor here comes from a man aged 25 to 45 with COVID-19, enrolled during active disease.

The rearrangement joins TRBV12-3 or TRBV12-4 to TRBJ2-1, with D possibly being TRBD1 (6 bases). Trimming took off 2 bases at V and 5 bases at J, with 7 bases between the two ends. The CDR3 has 13 residues. CDR3 sequence: CASSLRGNNEQFF. The CDR3 DNA reads as TGTGCCAGCAGTTTAAGGGGGAACAATGAGCAGTTCTTC.

This clone is deemed medium-sized. The genes are TRBV30 and TRBJ1-2, with 10 nucleotides matching TRBD1. The CDR3 contains 15 residues. Germline trimming cut 2 bases from V and 4 bases from J; bases unmatched to any gene: 7. In germline, CDR1 is GTSNPN, CDR2 SVGIG (reference sequence). The CDR3 nucleotides are TGTGCCTGGAGTCTCGGGACAGGGGTTACCTATGGCTACACCTTC. It is translated as CAWSLGTGVTYGYTF. The entire variable domain, with the rest obtained from reference TRBV30 and TRBJ1-2, is as follows: SQTIHQWPATLVQPVGSPLSLECTVEGTSNPNLYWYRQAAGRGLQLLFYSVGIGQISSEVPQNLSASRPQDRQFILSSKKLLLSDSGFYLCAWSLGTGVTYGYTFGSGTRLTVV.

In this sample, this clone turned up a few times. This chain uses TRBV3-1 (or the pseudogene TRBV3-2) with TRBJ1-1; D might be TRBD1 (5 bases). From germline, CDR1 is LGHDT and CDR2 YNNKEL (reference sequence). With 0 bases removed from V and 5 bases from J, the gap between germline ends came to 19 bases. The CDR3 contains 17 residues. CDR3 region: CASSQDSSEEGYTEAFF. The CDR3, as DNA: TGTGCCAGCAGCCAAGATTCAAGTGAGGAGGGGTATACTGAAGCTTTCTTT.

V is TRBV12-3 or TRBV12-4 and J is TRBJ2-5; 9 bases match TRBD2. V lost 8 bases and J lost 5; bases outside the gene matches: 6. This CDR3 has 13 amino acids. DNA of the CDR3: TGTGCCAGCGGTATAGCGGGAGTGGAGACCCAGTACTTC. Protein product: CASGIAGVETQYF.

This clone has just one count. The genes are TRBV3-1 (or the pseudogene TRBV3-2) and TRBJ2-7; TRBD1 is a possible D gene (6 bases). With 8 bases removed from V and 3 bases from J, the gap between germline ends came to 11 bases. This CDR3 is 12 amino acids long. The germline CDR1 and CDR2 sequences are LGHDT and YNNKEL (reference sequence). CDR3 DNA: TGTGCCAGCGGAAAACAGGGCTACGAGCAGTACTTC. Protein: CASGKQGYEQYF.

This clone was observed a single time. V usage is TRBV18 and J usage is TRBJ2-7, with a tentative D call TRBD1 (6 bases). The V gene lost 2 bases and the J gene lost 4 bases, with 9 bases spanning the gap. This CDR3 is 13 amino acids long. Germline CDR1 and CDR2: KGHSH and LQKENI. DNA of the CDR3: TGTGCCAGCTCACCAGGGGGCGTTTACGAGCAGTACTTC. Protein product: CASSPGGVYEQYF.

The rearrangement joins TRBV6-1 to TRBJ1-1; tentatively, D is TRBD1 (5 bases). Trimming stripped 1 base from V and 5 bases from J, with 11 bases between. The CDR3 consists of 14 residues. In germline, CDR1 is MNHNS, CDR2 SASEGT. The CDR3 DNA reads as TGTGCCAGCAGTGAAGTGTGGGGGGGGACTGAAGCTTTCTTT. Amino acids: CASSEVWGGTEAFF.

This clone appeared once. The chain joins TRBV6-5 to TRBJ1-2; no reliable D call. Germline V gene lookup returns CDR1 MNHEY and CDR2 SVGAGI. The CDR3 contains 15 residues. With 0 bases removed from V and 8 bases from J, the gap between germline ends came to 16 bases. The CDR3 loop is CASSYSNGPGEGYTF. CDR3 nucleotide sequence: TGTGCCAGCAGTTACTCGAATGGTCCGGGAGAAGGCTACACCTTC.

V gene TRBV13 combines with J gene TRBJ1-1; 7 bases align to TRBD1. V was clipped by 4 bases and J by 5 bases; unmatched bases: 7. Per the germline V gene, CDR1 is PRHDT and CDR2 is FYEKMQ (reference sequence). CDR3 size: 14 residues. The CDR3 loop reads CASSSDRVGTEAFF. Here the CDR3 DNA reads TGTGCCAGCAGCTCAGACAGGGTCGGGACTGAAGCTTTCTTT.

This clone occurred a few times. The genes are TRBV28 and TRBJ1-3, with 9 nucleotides matching TRBD1. Trimming removed 6 bases from V and 4 bases from J; junction bases left unmatched: 10. This CDR3 has 16 amino acids. Germline V lookup: CDR1 MDHEN, CDR2 SYDVKM. This CDR3 is CASSSPDRGIGNTIYF. CDR3 bases: TGTGCCAGCAGCTCCCCGGACAGGGGAATCGGAAACACCATATATTTT.

This clone was recorded once. This rearrangement joins TRBV11-2 to TRBJ2-7; the D is unclear. Trimming removed 1 base from V and 3 bases from J, with 4 bases in between. Germline CDR1 SGHAT, CDR2 FQNNGV. The CDR3 covers 12 residues. The CDR3 DNA reads as TGTGCCAGCAGCTTAGCCTTCTACGAGCAGTACTTC. Translated, it gives CASSLAFYEQYF.

The chain recombines TRBV27 with TRBJ1-2; TRBD1 aligns across 11 bases. V lost 5 bases to trimming and J lost 4 bases; unmatched junction nucleotides: 3. CDR1 and CDR2 from the germline V gene are MNHEY and SMNVEV (reference sequence). The CDR3 sequence is 14 residues long. The CDR3 spells CASSTGQGAYGYTF. The CDR3 region has the DNA TGTGCCAGCAGTACTGGACAGGGGGCCTATGGCTACACCTTC.

The V gene is TRBV5-4, the J gene TRBJ2-7; D is perhaps TRBD2 (5 bases). CDR3 length equals 15 residues. Germline CDR1 is SGHNT and CDR2 is YYREEE (reference sequence). The V end was cut by 0 bases, the J end by 3 bases, with 13 bases between. The CDR3 here is CASSLGEGKIYEQYF. The DNA for the CDR3 is TGTGCCAGCAGCTTGGGTGAGGGAAAGATCTACGAGCAGTACTTC.

V usage is TRBV6-6 and J usage is TRBJ2-2; 8 bases fit TRBD1. Germline values: CDR1 MNHNY, CDR2 SVGAGI (reference sequence). Unmatched junction bases numbered 10, after V lost 4 bases and J lost 6 bases. This CDR3 region has 16 residues. The CDR3 bases are TGTGCCAGCAGTTCCGAGGACAGGGTAACCGCCGGGGAGCTGTTTTTT. Its protein product is CASSSEDRVTAGELFF.

This rearrangement joins TRBV19 to TRBJ1-6, with TRBD1 as a possible D gene (5 bases). The CDR3 runs to 12 residues. V was clipped by 7 bases and J by 11 bases, with 12 bases between them. CDR1 and CDR2 (germline): LNHDA, SQIVND (reference sequence). The CDR3 reads CASNSDNTPLHF. For the CDR3, the DNA is TGTGCCAGTAATTCGGACAACACACCCCTCCACTTT.

J is TRBJ1-2 and V is TRBV24-1; perhaps TRBD1 as D (5 bases). Germline CDR1 is KGHDR and CDR2 is SFDVKD. Trimming took off 6 bases at V and 1 base at J, with 11 bases between the two ends. CDR3 length: 14 residues. The CDR3 bases are TGTGCCACCAGTTCGGACACGGTTAACTATGGCTACACCTTC. It encodes CATSSDTVNYGYTF.

The chain joins TRBV4-3 to TRBJ2-3, with 7 bases fitting TRBD2. The V gene's germline CDR1 is LGHNA and CDR2 YSLEER. The CDR3 contains 20 residues. Trimming took 0 bases from V and 0 from J; bases not matched to a gene: 15. Here the CDR3 reads CASSQEGLAEGASSTDTQYF. The CDR3 DNA sequence: TGCGCCAGCAGCCAAGAAGGCCTAGCGGAGGGAGCATCTAGCACAGATACGCAGTATTTT.

This clone was observed a few times. The J gene is TRBJ2-7, the V gene TRBV2, with a tentative D call TRBD2 (6 bases). There are 11 residues in the CDR3. V was pared by 7 bases and J by 12 bases, with 16 bases between. In germline, CDR1 is SNHLY, CDR2 FYNNEI. This CDR3 reads CASTQAGSTYF. DNA for the CDR3: TGTGCCAGCACCCAGGCGGGGTCCACGTACTTC. Supplemented by reference TRBV2 and TRBJ2-7, the full variable domain reads EPEVTQTPSHQVTQMGQEVILRCVPISNHLYFYWYRQILGQKVEFLVSFYNNEISEKSEIFDDQFSVERPDGSNFTLKIRSTKLEDSAMYFCASTQAGSTYFGPGTRLTVT.

J is TRBJ1-1 and V is TRBV27; no definite D call. The germline V gene has CDR1 MNHEY and CDR2 SMNVEV (reference sequence). The CDR3 runs to 14 residues. V lost 0 bases to trimming and J lost 4 bases, with 9 bases between them. CDR3 sequence reads: CASSLSRWVTEAFF. The DNA of the CDR3 is TGTGCCAGCAGTTTATCGCGGTGGGTCACTGAAGCTTTCTTT.

The genes are TRBV11-2 and TRBJ1-2; TRBD1 is a possible D gene (6 bases). Germline-derived CDR1 and CDR2 are SGHAT and FQNNGV. Trimming stripped 5 bases from V and 5 bases from J, with 9 bases between. This CDR3 is built from 12 residues. CDR3 loop: CASSRTEYGYTF. The CDR3 DNA reads as TGTGCCAGCAGCCGGACAGAGTATGGCTACACCTTC.

This chain connects TRBV6-4 to TRBJ2-1, with a weak D call TRBD2 (5 bases). Germline lookup yields CDR1 MRHNA and CDR2 SNTAGT. This CDR3 has 12 residues. V gave up 7 bases and J gave up 4 bases, with 8 bases separating them. For the CDR3, the DNA is TGTGCCAGCATCGGGATTTACAATGAGCAGTTCTTC. It is translated as CASIGIYNEQFF.

The gene calls are TRBV19 and TRBJ1-1; 10 nucleotides agree with TRBD1. This CDR3 is 13 amino acids long. Trimming at V came to 9 bases and at J to 2 bases, leaving 3 bases not matched to a gene. Germline assignment: CDR1 LNHDA and CDR2 SQIVND (reference sequence). CDR3 region: CASRTGGNTEAFF. The CDR3 DNA follows: TGTGCCAGCCGGACAGGGGGTAACACTGAAGCTTTCTTT.

A single count supports this clone. This chain links TRBV19 with TRBJ2-3; D call uncertain. This CDR3 comprises 14 residues. Trimming stripped 5 bases from V and 0 bases from J, with 9 bases between. CDR1 and CDR2 from the germline V gene are LNHDA and SQIVND (reference sequence). CDR3 loop: CASSVTSSTDTQYF. CDR3 coding DNA: TGTGCCAGTAGTGTAACTTCTAGCACAGATACGCAGTATTTT.

This sequence joins TRBV21-1 and TRBJ2-1; the tabulated D call, TRBD2, remains unverified against the DNA. TRBV21-1 is a pseudogene. The CDR3 runs 17 residues. CDR3 sequence: CASSTSSVLRAYNEQFF. The CDR3 DNA is TGTGCCAGCAGCACTTCTAGCGTTCTCAGAGCCTACAATGAGCAGTTCTTC.

This clone came up once. An end of the junction differs from the germline gene, which may be a read error. This chain joins TRBV7-7 and TRBJ2-5, with D possibly matching TRBD1 (6 bases). The CDR3 length is 16 residues. Germline CDR1 SSHAT, CDR2 FNYEAQ (reference sequence). The CDR3 DNA is TGTGCTAGCAGCTTAGCGCTGGGGGCAGGGCAAGAGACCCAGTACTTC. Residues: CASSLALGAGQETQYF.

This clone was seen once. J is TRBJ2-1 and V is TRBV7-6; tentatively, D is TRBD2 (5 bases). CDR1 is SGHVS and CDR2 is FNYEAQ in the germline V gene. Trimming took off 0 bases at V and 6 bases at J, with 9 bases between the two ends. CDR3 size: 14 residues. The CDR3 loop is CASSLAGVANEQFF. CDR3 DNA: TGTGCCAGCAGCTTAGCGGGAGTGGCCAATGAGCAGTTCTTC.

This sequence joins TRBV10-3 and TRBJ1-1; 9 bases align to TRBD1. Germline V gene sequence: CDR1 ENHRY, CDR2 SYGVKD. The length of the CDR3 is 14 residues. J gave up 1 base and V 6 bases, and 3 bases lay outside the gene matches. The CDR3 is CAISAGQGNTEAFF. The CDR3 DNA reads TGTGCCATCAGCGCGGGACAGGGGAACACTGAAGCTTTCTTT.

The chain couples TRBV9 to TRBJ2-3; D uncertain. The CDR3 is made up of 16 amino acids. Trimming stripped 0 bases from V and 8 bases from J, with 19 bases between. The germline V gene has CDR1 SGDLS and CDR2 YYNGEE. DNA for the CDR3: TGTGCCAGCAGCGTAGCTACGAGTGCTCTTGGCGGTACGCAGTATTTT. Protein: CASSVATSALGGTQYF.

This clone has only one observation. The chain carries TRBV29-1 and TRBJ2-2; D unclear. Germline V gives CDR1 SQVTM, CDR2 ANQGSEA. Trimming took 4 bases from V and 10 from J, leaving 10 bases between them. This CDR3 spans 11 amino acids. The CDR3 bases are TGCAGCGTTGGCCGAGCCGCGGAGCTGTTTTTT. Translating gives CSVGRAAELFF.